These 8 T cell receptor beta chains share one sample of origin, sequenced in a study of cytomegalovirus exposure and HLA in healthy donors. The PCR ran on 60 Vbeta and 13 Jbeta primers. The data were produced by immunoSEQ multiplex PCR, yet TCRdb's version contains in-frame clones alone and is incomplete. Seen here are about 130,000 clones, less than 80% observed once, and the top ten hold more than 3%. The sample taken for sequencing was PBMCs. These receptors all come from a man in his thirties or forties in good health and CMV-seronegative.

The rearrangement uses TRBV10-3 and TRBJ1-2; 9 nucleotides line up with TRBD1. Trimming cost V 7 bases and J 7 bases; bases outside gene matches: 13. Germline CDR1 is ENHRY and CDR2 is SYGVKD. The CDR3 sequence is 15 residues long. CDR3 nucleotides: TGTGCCATCAAGCAGGAAGGACAGGGGATAAGTGGCTACACCTTC. Translation: CAIKQEGQGISGYTF.

The J gene is TRBJ2-2, the V gene TRBV5-1; 7 bases align to TRBD1. The germline V gene encodes CDR1 SGHRS and CDR2 YFSETQ. V gave up 6 bases and J gave up 5 bases; unmatched junction bases: 7. This CDR3 is 14 amino acids long. CDR3 in amino acids: CASMEGGRTGELFF. The CDR3 DNA follows: TGCGCCAGCATGGAAGGGGGCAGAACCGGGGAGCTGTTTTTT.

For this clone: A junction boundary mismatches the germline segment, possibly from a read error. The chain employs TRBV7-8 and TRBJ2-5; 11 bases line up with TRBD2. CDR1 is SGHVS, CDR2 FQNEAQ, per germline. CDR3 length: 16 residues. The CDR3 DNA sequence: TGTGCCAGCAGCGTAGCGGGGGGGTCGTACCAAGAGACCCAGTACTTC. Protein sequence: CASSVAGGSYQETQYF. Complete variable domain (other parts from reference TRBV7-8 and TRBJ2-5): GAGVSQSPRYKVAKRGQDVALRCDPISGHVSLFWYQQALGQGPEFLTYFQNEAQLDKSGLPSDRFFAERPEGSVSTLKIQRTQQEDSAVYLCASSVAGGSYQETQYFGPGTRLLVL.

The CDR3 loop is CASSYSTRGGRHEQYF. The CDR3 coding sequence is TGTGCCAGCAGTTACTCTACTCGGGGGGGGCGCCACGAGCAGTACTTC. The rearrangement links TRBV6-5 to TRBJ2-7; 8 bases map to TRBD2. Germline V gives CDR1 MNHEY, CDR2 SVGAGI. The ends lost 0 bases at V and 5 bases at J; junction bases unmatched: 9. The length of the CDR3 is 16 residues.

This chain uses TRBV27 with TRBJ1-3, with a possible D match to TRBD1 (6 bases). V was trimmed by 5 bases and J by 1 base, leaving 15 bases between them. The V gene's germline CDR1 is MNHEY and CDR2 SMNVEV (reference sequence). The CDR3 runs 16 residues. The DNA for the CDR3 is TGTGCCAGCAGTACGGGGGGCTTTGGGTCTGGAAACACCATATATTTT. This translates into CASSTGGFGSGNTIYF.

This clone has a handful of counts. The chain uses TRBV6-5 and TRBJ2-7; D not certain. CDR3 length equals 15 residues. Germline V gene lookup returns CDR1 MNHEY and CDR2 SVGAGI. The ends were cut back, 2 bases at V and 3 bases at J, with 14 bases in the middle. The CDR3 is CASSYRPAAIYEQYF. DNA of the CDR3: TGTGCCAGCAGTTACAGACCCGCGGCGATCTACGAGCAGTACTTC.

CDR3 sequence: CASSRRGTTNTGELFF. The CDR3, as DNA: TGCGCCAGCAGCCGTCGCGGGACTACAAACACCGGGGAGCTGTTTTTT. The rearrangement links TRBV5-1 to TRBJ2-2; 7 bases match TRBD2. V shed 4 bases and J 2 bases; nucleotides not matched to a gene: 8. This CDR3 contains 16 residues. Germline-derived CDR1 and CDR2 are SGHRS and YFSETQ.

The chain is built from TRBV28 and TRBJ1-1; the D is unclear. CDR1 MDHEN and CDR2 SYDVKM come from the germline V gene. The CDR3 has 12 residues. V was trimmed by 2 bases and J by 4 bases, leaving 5 bases between them. This chain's CDR3 is CASSLSSTEAFF. The CDR3 DNA reads as TGTGCCAGCAGTTTAAGCTCCACTGAAGCTTTCTTT.